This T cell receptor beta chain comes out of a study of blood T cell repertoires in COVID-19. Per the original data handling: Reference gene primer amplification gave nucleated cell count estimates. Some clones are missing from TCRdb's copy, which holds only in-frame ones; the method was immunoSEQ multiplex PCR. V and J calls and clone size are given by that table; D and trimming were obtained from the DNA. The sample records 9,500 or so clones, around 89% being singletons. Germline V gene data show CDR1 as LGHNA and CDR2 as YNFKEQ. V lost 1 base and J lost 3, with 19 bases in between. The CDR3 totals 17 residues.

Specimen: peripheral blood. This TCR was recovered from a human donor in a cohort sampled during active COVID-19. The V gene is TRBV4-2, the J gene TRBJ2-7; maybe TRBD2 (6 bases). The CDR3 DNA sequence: TGTGCCAGCAGCCAAGGGTGGGGGTCTAGCGAGGACTACGAGCAGTACTTC. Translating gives CASSQGWGSSEDYEQYF.